A single count supports the clone carrying this T cell receptor (beta chain). This sample was included in a study of OX40 agonist ivuxolimab in advanced cancers. Study-wide background: An agonistic human IgG2 monoclonal antibody against OX40 (CD134) was given. The study gave patients intravenous ivuxolimab at 0.01 to 10 mg/kg every 2 weeks. Previous treatment with anti-PD-1, anti-PD-L1 or anti-CTLA-4 therapy was allowed; about 40% had received some.

Some clones are missing from TCRdb's copy, which holds only in-frame ones; the method was immunoSEQ multiplex PCR. The table has roughly 10,000 clones, about 66% seen once; the top ten hold around 26%. V lost 8 bases and J 0 bases, leaving 11 bases between the germline ends. Germline lookup yields CDR1 MNHNS and CDR2 SASEGT. The CDR3 runs 14 residues. The receptor's source is an adult with an advanced solid tumor such as melanoma, head and neck, liver or kidney cancer. The material was CD4+ or CD8+ T cells sorted from blood, obtained in a trial of the OX40 agonist ivuxolimab. J is TRBJ2-1 and V is TRBV6-1, with D unresolved. CDR3 DNA sequence: TGTGCCAGCGGCAGCGACCCCTCCTACAATGAGCAGTTCTTC. It encodes CASGSDPSYNEQFF.